This TCR beta chain was captured in a study of metastatic and nonmetastatic thyroid tumors. The overall study: Across peripheral blood and tumor or nodule tissue samples taken from malignant and benign thyroid patients, the repertoires were compared with one another. Regarding the study as a whole: In both blood and tumor samples, TCR beta diversity was reported significantly higher for malignant than benign nodules.

Each patient went into thyroid surgery without having received any treatment. Note on this clone: Its antigen is still unknown.

TCRdb reprocessed the PCR reads using MiXCR. The table records roughly 22,000 clones, 30% to 40% of them present only once. Trimming cost V 4 bases and J 6 bases, with 13 bases left between them. The CDR3 is 14 residues long. Germline V gives CDR1 MNHEY, CDR2 SVGEGT. Sequencing was performed on blood. The chain combines TRBV6-2 or TRBV6-3 with TRBJ1-5; D uncertain. The sequence came from a male donor with papillary thyroid cancer or a benign thyroid nodule (not recorded which). Some clones in this sample may be carry-over from other donors' samples. As DNA, the CDR3 is TGTGCCAGCAGTTGGATAGGGTCGGTTCAGCCCCAGCATTTT. Its protein is CASSWIGSVQPQHF.